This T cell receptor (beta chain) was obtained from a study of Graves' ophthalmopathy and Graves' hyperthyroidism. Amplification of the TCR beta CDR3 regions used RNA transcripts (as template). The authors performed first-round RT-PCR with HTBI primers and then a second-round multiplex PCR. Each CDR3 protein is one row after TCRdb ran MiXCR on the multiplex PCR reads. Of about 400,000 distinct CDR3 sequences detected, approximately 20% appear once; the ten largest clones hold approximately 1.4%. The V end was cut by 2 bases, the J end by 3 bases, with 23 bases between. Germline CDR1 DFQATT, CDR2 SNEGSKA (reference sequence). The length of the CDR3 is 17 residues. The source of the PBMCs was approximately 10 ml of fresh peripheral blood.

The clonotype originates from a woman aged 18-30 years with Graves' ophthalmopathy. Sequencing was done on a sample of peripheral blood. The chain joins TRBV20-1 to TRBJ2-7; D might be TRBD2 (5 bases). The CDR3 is CSARPKQRAYSFYEQYF. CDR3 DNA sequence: TGCAGTGCTAGACCGAAACAGAGGGCCTACAGCTTCTACGAGCAGTACTTC.